This T cell receptor (beta chain) was identified during a study of T-cell reconstitution after alpha-beta-depleted transplantation in children. This clonotype was seen ten or more times. Its antigen is still unknown. J lost 2 bases, V lost 3 bases, and 9 bases had no gene match. The CDR3 spans 16 residues. Study results and limitations: From surviving recipient T cells and thymic progenitors came the high day-60 TCRbeta diversity observed in some patients. Reports say that about two months after transplant, the alpha-beta T cells came out of several hundred graft clones that had expanded. A year had passed since transplant, and T-cell counts and diversity by then came mostly from newly produced T cells.

Molecular barcoding with unique molecular identifiers was used for the TCRbeta library. TCRdb re-derived calls from the PCR reads in MiXCR, one entry per CDR3 protein. Altogether under 300,000 distinct CDR3 sequences are present, roughly 11% being singletons, with the ten largest covering 23%. This specimen was peripheral blood, taken 180 days after TCRalphabeta/CD19-depleted stem cell transplant. V is TRBV12-3 or TRBV12-4 and J is TRBJ2-7, with TRBD1 identical over 8 bases. The receptor's source is a male patient between 2 and 15 years old who had a stem cell transplant for chronic granulomatous disease, so the T cells may come from the graft donor. Here the CDR3 reads CASSLQPGGLPYEQYF. In nucleotides, the CDR3 is TGTGCCAGCAGTTTGCAGCCAGGGGGCCTGCCCTACGAGCAGTACTTC.